A selection of T cell receptor beta chains follows, all from one sample in a study of blood T cells in healthy people across ages. TCRdb fed the 5' RACE reads into MiXCR, producing one record per CDR3 protein. Of over a million distinct CDR3 sequences listed, 59% were seen once; the top ten hold under 8.5%. Sequenced input: blood. The receptor source for this set is a man between 18 and 29 years old in good health. Both conserved end residues are trimmed from each CDR3. Each record gives: V gene, J gene, CDR3 protein.

v_gene: TRBV20-1
j_gene: TRBJ2-1
CDR3aa: SAREGLADNEQF

v_gene: TRBV12-3/TRBV12-4
j_gene: TRBJ2-7
CDR3aa: ASTKGTNYEQY

v_gene: TRBV4-1
j_gene: TRBJ2-5
CDR3aa: ASSQVDEETQY

v_gene: TRBV24-1
j_gene: TRBJ2-1
CDR3aa: AALGNEQF

v_gene: TRBV28
j_gene: TRBJ1-2
CDR3aa: ASSFTLQGASNT

v_gene: TRBV24-1
j_gene: TRBJ2-1
CDR3aa: ATSASAGTGTYNEQF

v_gene: TRBV6-5
j_gene: TRBJ2-7
CDR3aa: ASSPPLAGGSEQY

v_gene: TRBV20-1
j_gene: TRBJ1-4
CDR3aa: SARGPDTKLF

v_gene: TRBV20-1
j_gene: TRBJ1-1
CDR3aa: SARQQGYTEAF

v_gene: TRBV12-3/TRBV12-4
j_gene: TRBJ1-2
CDR3aa: ASSPRVDYGYT

v_gene: TRBV4-1
j_gene: TRBJ2-2
CDR3aa: ASSQERIGLAGRYTGELF

v_gene: TRBV27
j_gene: TRBJ1-4
CDR3aa: ASSLAAIREKLF

v_gene: TRBV3-1
j_gene: NA
CDR3aa: ASSQGGPLSYEQY

v_gene: TRBV29-1
j_gene: TRBJ1-1
CDR3aa: SVVGTGAFMNTEAF

v_gene: TRBV28
j_gene: TRBJ2-5
CDR3aa: ASSLPGGAGTQY

v_gene: TRBV6-2/TRBV6-3
j_gene: TRBJ2-3
CDR3aa: ASNEGYTQY